In its sample, the clone carrying this TCR beta chain was seen a few times. Its matching antigen is unknown. This record comes from a study of T cells after posttransplantation cyclophosphamide. Sequencing was performed with immunoSEQ multiplex PCR; in TCRdb, only in-frame clones are kept and a portion is missing. Observed in the sample are about 12,000 clones, none of them singletons. Overall study findings and caveats: TRB clonality was highly associated with recipient CMV seropositivity and reactivation. Skin or GI-infiltrating T cells shared few TRB sequences with blood.

Cyclophosphamide on days +3 and +4 followed busulfan-fludarabine conditioning and a marrow graft. Germline assignment: CDR1 SGHTA and CDR2 FQGTGA. Trimming left V 5 bases short and J 2 bases short, with 15 bases between. The CDR3 covers 15 residues. This receptor was identified in a female patient between 35 and 55 years old who received an allogeneic stem cell transplant from a related donor, was CMV-positive, and had acute GVHD only. Some T cells here may be from the graft donor. The sequencing here drew on PBMCs, taken after allogeneic stem cell transplant with posttransplant cyclophosphamide. This sequence joins TRBV7-3 and TRBJ2-5, with D tentatively TRBD2 (6 bases). The CDR3 loop is CASSPLGGGQETQYF. The CDR3 DNA follows: TGTGCCAGCAGCCCCTTGGGGGGTGGGCAAGAGACCCAGTACTTC.